This T cell receptor (beta chain) was retrieved from a study of cytomegalovirus exposure and HLA in healthy donors. Unmatched junction bases numbered 12, after V lost 5 bases and J lost 4 bases. This CDR3 has 16 residues. Germline-derived CDR1 and CDR2 are SEHNR and FQNEAQ (reference sequence). PCR used 60 Vbeta primers and 13 Jbeta primers. TCRdb keeps only in-frame clones here, not all; method: immunoSEQ multiplex PCR. The repertoire holds 30,000 to 40,000 clones, with 65% to 70% as singletons. The specimen was PBMCs. The clonotype originates from a man aged 35-49 years in good health and CMV-seropositive. This chain joins TRBV7-9 and TRBJ2-7; 9 bases map to TRBD1. CDR3 DNA sequence: TGTGCCAGCAGCACACCGACAGGGGGGACCTCATACGAGCAGTACTTC. This sequence encodes CASSTPTGGTSYEQYF.